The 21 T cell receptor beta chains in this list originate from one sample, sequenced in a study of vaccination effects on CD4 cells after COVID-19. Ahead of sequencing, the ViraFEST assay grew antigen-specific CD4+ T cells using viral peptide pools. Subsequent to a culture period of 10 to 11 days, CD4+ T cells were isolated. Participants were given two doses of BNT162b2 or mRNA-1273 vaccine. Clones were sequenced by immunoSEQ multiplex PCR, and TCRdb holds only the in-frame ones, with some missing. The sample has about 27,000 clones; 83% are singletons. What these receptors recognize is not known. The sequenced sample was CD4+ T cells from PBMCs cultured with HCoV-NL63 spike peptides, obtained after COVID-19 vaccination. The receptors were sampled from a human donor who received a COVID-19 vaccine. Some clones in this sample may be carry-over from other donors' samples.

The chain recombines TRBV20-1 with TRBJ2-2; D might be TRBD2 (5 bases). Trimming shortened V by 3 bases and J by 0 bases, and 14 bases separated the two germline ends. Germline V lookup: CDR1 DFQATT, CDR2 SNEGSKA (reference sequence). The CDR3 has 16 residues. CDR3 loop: CSASRSSGANTGELFF. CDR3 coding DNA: TGCAGTGCTAGTAGGTCGAGCGGCGCGAACACCGGGGAGCTGTTTTTT.

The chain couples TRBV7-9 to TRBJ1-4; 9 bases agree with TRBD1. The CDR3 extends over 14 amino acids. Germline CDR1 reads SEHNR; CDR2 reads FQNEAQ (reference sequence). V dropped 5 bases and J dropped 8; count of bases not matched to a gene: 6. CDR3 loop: CASSRGTGREKLFF. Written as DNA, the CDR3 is TGTGCCAGCAGCCGGGGGACAGGGCGCGAAAAACTGTTTTTT.

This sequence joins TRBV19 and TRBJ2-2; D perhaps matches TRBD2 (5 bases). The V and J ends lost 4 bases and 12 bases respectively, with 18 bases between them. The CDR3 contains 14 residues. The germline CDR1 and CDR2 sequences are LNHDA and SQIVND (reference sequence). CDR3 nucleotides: TGTGCCAGTAGTAGAGGGCTGAACTATCGGCAGCTGTTTTTT. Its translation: CASSRGLNYRQLFF.

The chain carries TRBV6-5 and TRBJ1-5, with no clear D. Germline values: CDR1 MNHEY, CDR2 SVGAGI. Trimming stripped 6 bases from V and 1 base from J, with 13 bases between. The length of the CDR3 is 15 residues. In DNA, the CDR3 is TGTGCCAGCAGCCTGATAAAACAGAGCAATCAGCCCCAGCATTTT. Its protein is CASSLIKQSNQPQHF.

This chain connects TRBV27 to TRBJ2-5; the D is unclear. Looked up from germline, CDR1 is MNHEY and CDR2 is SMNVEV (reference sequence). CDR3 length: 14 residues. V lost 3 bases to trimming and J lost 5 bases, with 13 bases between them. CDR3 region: CASSLGFNEETQYF. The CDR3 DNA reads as TGTGCCAGCAGTTTGGGTTTCAACGAGGAGACCCAGTACTTC.

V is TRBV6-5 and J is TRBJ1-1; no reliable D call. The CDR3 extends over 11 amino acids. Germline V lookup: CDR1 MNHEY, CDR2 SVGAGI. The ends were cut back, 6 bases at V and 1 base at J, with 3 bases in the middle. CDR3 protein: CASRQNTEAFF. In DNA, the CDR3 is TGTGCCAGCAGGCAGAACACTGAAGCTTTCTTT.

The CDR3: CASSLLPTSGDQETQYF. The CDR3 DNA sequence: TGCGCCAGCAGCTTGCTGCCGACTAGCGGGGATCAAGAGACCCAGTACTTC. This rearrangement joins TRBV5-1 to TRBJ2-5, with TRBD2 identical over 11 bases. The CDR3 is 17 residues long. Unmatched junction bases numbered 7, after V lost 1 base and J lost 2 bases. In germline, CDR1 is SGHRS, CDR2 YFSETQ.

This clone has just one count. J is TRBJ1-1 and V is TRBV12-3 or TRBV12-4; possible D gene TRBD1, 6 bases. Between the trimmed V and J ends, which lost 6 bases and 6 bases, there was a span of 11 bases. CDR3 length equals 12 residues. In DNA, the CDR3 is TGTGCCAGCAGCGGGACATGGGCTGAAGCTTTCTTT. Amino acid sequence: CASSGTWAEAFF.

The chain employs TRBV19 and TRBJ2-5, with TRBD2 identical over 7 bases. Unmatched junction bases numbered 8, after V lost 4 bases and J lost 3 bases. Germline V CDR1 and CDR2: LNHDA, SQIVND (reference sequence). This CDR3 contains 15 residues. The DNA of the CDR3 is TGTGCCAGTAGTACCAGACTAGCTGAGGAAGAGACCCAGTACTTC. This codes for CASSTRLAEEETQYF.

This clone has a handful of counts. The CDR3 DNA sequence: TGCGCCAGCAGCTTAATCACAGGGGCCTCTAATTCACCCCTCCACTTT. Its protein product is CASSLITGASNSPLHF. The V gene is TRBV5-1, the J gene TRBJ1-6; 7 bases are a match to TRBD1. J was trimmed by 6 bases and V by 2 bases; bases with no gene match: 8. CDR3 length: 16 amino acids. In germline, CDR1 is SGHRS, CDR2 YFSETQ.

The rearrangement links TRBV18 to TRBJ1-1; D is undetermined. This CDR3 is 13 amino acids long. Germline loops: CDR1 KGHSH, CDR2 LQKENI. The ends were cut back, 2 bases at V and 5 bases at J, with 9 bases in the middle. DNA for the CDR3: TGTGCCAGCTCACCAGGGTGGGGAACTGAAGCTTTCTTT. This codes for CASSPGWGTEAFF.

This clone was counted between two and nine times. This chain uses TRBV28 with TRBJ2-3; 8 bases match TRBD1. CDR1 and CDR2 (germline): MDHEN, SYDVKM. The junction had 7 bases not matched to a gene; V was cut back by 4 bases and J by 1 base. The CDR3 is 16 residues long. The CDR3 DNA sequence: TGTGCCAGCAGTTCTCCAGGGGGCTTAGGCACAGATACGCAGTATTTT. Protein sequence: CASSSPGGLGTDTQYF. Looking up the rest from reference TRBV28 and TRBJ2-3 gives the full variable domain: DVKVTQSSRYLVKRTGEKVFLECVQDMDHENMFWYRQDPGLGLRLIYFSYDVKMKEKGDIPEGYSVSREKKERFSLILESASTNQTSMYLCASSSPGGLGTDTQYFGPGTRLTVL.

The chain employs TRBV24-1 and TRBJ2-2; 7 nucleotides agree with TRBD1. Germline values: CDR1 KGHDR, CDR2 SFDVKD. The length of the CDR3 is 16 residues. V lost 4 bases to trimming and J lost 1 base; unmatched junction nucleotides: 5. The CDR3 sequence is CATSDATGMNTGELFF. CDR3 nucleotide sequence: TGTGCCACCAGTGACGCGACAGGGATGAACACCGGGGAGCTGTTTTTT.

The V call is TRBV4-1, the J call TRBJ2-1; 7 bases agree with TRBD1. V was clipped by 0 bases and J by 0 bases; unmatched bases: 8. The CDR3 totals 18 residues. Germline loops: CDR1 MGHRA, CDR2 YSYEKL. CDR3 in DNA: TGCGCCAGCAGCCAAGAAGGCTTGGACAGGAGCTCCTACAATGAGCAGTTCTTC. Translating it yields CASSQEGLDRSSYNEQFF.

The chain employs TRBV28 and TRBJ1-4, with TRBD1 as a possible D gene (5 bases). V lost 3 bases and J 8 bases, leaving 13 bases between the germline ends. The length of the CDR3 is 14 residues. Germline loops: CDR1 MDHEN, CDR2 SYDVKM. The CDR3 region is CASSFSGTGEKLFF. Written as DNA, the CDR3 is TGTGCCAGCAGTTTCTCAGGGACTGGGGAAAAACTGTTTTTT.

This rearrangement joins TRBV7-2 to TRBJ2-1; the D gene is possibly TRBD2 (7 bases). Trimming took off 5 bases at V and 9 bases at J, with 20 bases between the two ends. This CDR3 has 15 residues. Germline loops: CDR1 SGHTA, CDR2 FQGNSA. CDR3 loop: CASSPKGGRNIEQFF. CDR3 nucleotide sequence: TGTGCCAGCAGCCCCAAGGGGGGGCGAAATATTGAGCAGTTCTTC.

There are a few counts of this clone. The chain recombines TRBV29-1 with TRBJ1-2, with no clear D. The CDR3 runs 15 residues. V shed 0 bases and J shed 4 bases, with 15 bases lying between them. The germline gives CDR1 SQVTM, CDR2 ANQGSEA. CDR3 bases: TGCAGCGTTGAAGATTCGTGGTCGGGAAGCTATGGCTACACCTTC. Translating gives CSVEDSWSGSYGYTF.

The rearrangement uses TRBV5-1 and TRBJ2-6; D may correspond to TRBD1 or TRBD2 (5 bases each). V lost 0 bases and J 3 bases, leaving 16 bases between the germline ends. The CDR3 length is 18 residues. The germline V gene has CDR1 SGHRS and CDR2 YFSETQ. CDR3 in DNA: TGCGCCAGCAGCTTGGCCACGGGGCAGGGCGTTGGGGCCAACGTCCTGACTTTC. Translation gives CASSLATGQGVGANVLTF.

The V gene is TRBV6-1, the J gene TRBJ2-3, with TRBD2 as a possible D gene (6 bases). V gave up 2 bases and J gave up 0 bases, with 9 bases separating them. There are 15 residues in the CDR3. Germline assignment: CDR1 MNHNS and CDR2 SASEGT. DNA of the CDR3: TGTGCCAGCAGTGAATGGGGGACTAGCACAGATACGCAGTATTTT. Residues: CASSEWGTSTDTQYF.

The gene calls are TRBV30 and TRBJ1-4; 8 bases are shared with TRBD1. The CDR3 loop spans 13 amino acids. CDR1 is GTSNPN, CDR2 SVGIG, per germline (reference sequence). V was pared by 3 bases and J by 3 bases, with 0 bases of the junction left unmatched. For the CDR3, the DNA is TGTGCCTGGAGGGACAGGGCTAATGAAAAACTGTTTTTT. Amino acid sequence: CAWRDRANEKLFF.

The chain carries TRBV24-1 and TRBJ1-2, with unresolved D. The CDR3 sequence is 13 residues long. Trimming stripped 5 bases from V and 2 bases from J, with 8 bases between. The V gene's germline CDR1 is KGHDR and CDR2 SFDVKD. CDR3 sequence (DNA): TGTGCCACCAGTGCGTACGGGAACTATGGCTACACCTTC. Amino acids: CATSAYGNYGYTF.